This T cell receptor (beta chain) was sequenced in a study of blood T cell repertoires in COVID-19. Participants had their cohort set by participant-reported clinical history. Data came from immunoSEQ multiplex PCR; TCRdb stores just in-frame clones and leaves some out. Of roughly 370,000 clones in the sample, just under 90% were seen once. The germline V gene has CDR1 MGHDK and CDR2 SYGVNS. Losses at the gene ends were 4 bases for V and 6 bases for J; bases not matched to a gene: 11. The CDR3 has 15 residues. Sequenced material: PBMCs or T cells enriched from blood (not recorded which). This receptor was obtained from a woman aged 45-65 years who had recovered from COVID-19. The chain links TRBV25-1 to TRBJ1-2, with TRBD1 identical over 7 bases. CDR3 in amino acids: CASSGLNDRANGYTF. Written as DNA, the CDR3 is TGTGCCAGCAGTGGCTTGAACGACAGGGCGAATGGCTACACCTTC.